What follows describes a single T cell receptor beta chain. This sample was taken from a study of blood T cell repertoires in COVID-19. Study overall: The samples span acute and convalescent COVID-19 from the United States, Italy and Spain. Sources were T cells, B-cell-depleted T cells, or PBMCs; the material itself was cDNA or gDNA.

The CDR3 length is 16 residues. V shed 0 bases, J shed 3 bases, and the junction held 6 bases outside the gene matches. The germline V gene has CDR1 LNHDA and CDR2 SQIVND (reference sequence). In the source study's methods: By means of reference gene primer amplification, nucleated cell counts were estimated. Method: immunoSEQ multiplex PCR; TCRdb's copy keeps in-frame clones and lacks some. That table gives V, J and clone size, and the DNA gave D and trimming. The table records some 31,000 clones, about 91% of them present only once. Sequencing was carried out using peripheral blood. This clonotype was sampled from a man aged 50-59 years with active COVID-19. The chain links TRBV19 to TRBJ1-2; 8 nucleotides line up with TRBD1. CDR3 loop: CASSIDPGGADYGYTF. DNA of the CDR3: TGTGCCAGTAGTATAGATCCAGGGGGCGCGGACTATGGCTACACCTTC.